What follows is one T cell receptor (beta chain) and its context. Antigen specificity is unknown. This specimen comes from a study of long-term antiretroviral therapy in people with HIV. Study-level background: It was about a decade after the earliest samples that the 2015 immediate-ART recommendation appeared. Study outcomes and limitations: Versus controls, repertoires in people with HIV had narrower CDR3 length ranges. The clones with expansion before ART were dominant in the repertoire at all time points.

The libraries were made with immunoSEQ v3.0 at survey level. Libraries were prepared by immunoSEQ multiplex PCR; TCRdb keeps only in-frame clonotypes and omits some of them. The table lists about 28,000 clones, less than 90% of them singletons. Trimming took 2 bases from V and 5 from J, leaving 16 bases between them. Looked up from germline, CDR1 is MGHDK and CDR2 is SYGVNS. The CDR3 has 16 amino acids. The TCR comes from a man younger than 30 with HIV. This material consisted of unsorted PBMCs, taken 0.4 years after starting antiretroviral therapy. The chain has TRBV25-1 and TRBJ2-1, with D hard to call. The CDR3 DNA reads TGTGCCAGCAGTGAACCTTCGGATGCACGGCACAATGAGCAGTTCTTC. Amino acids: CASSEPSDARHNEQFF.